The 25 T cell receptor beta chains reported below all come from one sample, sequenced in a study of shared T cell receptors in the human thymus. Using immunoSEQ multiplex PCR, the repertoire was profiled, and TCRdb retains in-frame clones only, with some absent. The data show hundreds of thousands of clones, 88% seen once. These data were likewise used in another study, on human thymus T cells.

Sequenced input: thymocytes. These TCRs come from a boy less than two years old with a congenital heart defect.

This clone has a handful of counts. The chain recombines TRBV19 with TRBJ1-5; D possibly corresponds to TRBD1 (5 bases). The CDR3 extends over 18 amino acids. Germline V lookup: CDR1 LNHDA, CDR2 SQIVND (reference sequence). Trimming took off 2 bases at V and 2 bases at J, with 19 bases between the two ends. The chain's CDR3 is CASSIHAQGYNGNQPQHF. The CDR3, as DNA: TGTGCCAGTAGTATACATGCCCAGGGTTATAATGGCAATCAGCCCCAGCATTTT.

The chain combines TRBV14 with TRBJ2-2; 13 positions agree with TRBD2. The CDR3 covers 18 residues. V shed 4 bases and J 4 bases; nucleotides not matched to a gene: 9. Germline CDR1 SGHDN, CDR2 FVKESK. CDR3 DNA: TGTGCCAGCAGCCCTTGGACTAGCGGGAGTGGGACCACCGGGGAGCTGTTTTTT. Residues: CASSPWTSGSGTTGELFF.

The rearrangement joins TRBV19 to TRBJ1-2; no definite D call. The CDR3 spans 14 residues. Germline CDR1 LNHDA, CDR2 SQIVND (reference sequence). With 5 bases removed from V and 6 bases from J, the gap between germline ends came to 16 bases. CDR3 protein: CASSSRRWSDGYTF. The CDR3 nucleotides read TGTGCCAGTAGTTCGAGGCGGTGGTCCGATGGCTACACCTTC.

The chain carries TRBV7-2 and TRBJ1-1; 7 bases map to TRBD1. The CDR3 length is 16 residues. Germline lookup yields CDR1 SGHTA and CDR2 FQGNSA. Germline trimming cut 9 bases from V and 0 bases from J; bases unmatched to any gene: 13. The CDR3 nucleotides read TGTGCCAGTGCGAGATCTGGGACAGCAATGAACACTGAAGCTTTCTTT. Residues: CASARSGTAMNTEAFF.

This rearrangement joins TRBV5-6 to TRBJ2-7; D unclear. The CDR3 spans 15 residues. Germline values: CDR1 SGHDT, CDR2 YYEEEE. V lost 2 bases and J lost 1, with 13 bases in between. CDR3 DNA: TGTGCCAGCAGCTTCCCGTCTACCACGTCCTACGAGCAGTACTTC. Its protein is CASSFPSTTSYEQYF.

CDR3 loop: CASSVVTGAYEQYF. DNA of the CDR3: TGTGCCAGCAGTGTCGTGACAGGGGCCTACGAGCAGTACTTC. The rearrangement links TRBV2 to TRBJ2-7; 8 nucleotides align to TRBD1. V lost 4 bases to trimming and J lost 2 bases; unmatched junction nucleotides: 4. Germline V gene sequence: CDR1 SNHLY, CDR2 FYNNEI. The length of the CDR3 is 14 residues.

The chain employs TRBV27 and TRBJ2-4; D is possibly TRBD1 (5 bases). The CDR3 extends over 14 amino acids. V lost 1 base to trimming and J lost 9 bases, with 13 bases between them. In germline, CDR1 is MNHEY, CDR2 SMNVEV (reference sequence). The CDR3 here is CASSLLRGLGIQYF. CDR3 coding DNA: TGTGCCAGCAGTTTATTAAGGGGCTTGGGCATTCAGTACTTC.

The chain has TRBV6-5 and TRBJ2-3; D perhaps matches TRBD1 (6 bases). The CDR3 runs to 14 residues. V gave up 4 bases and J gave up 4 bases, with 12 bases separating them. In germline, CDR1 is MNHEY, CDR2 SVGAGI. CDR3 sequence: CASSSNRVPDTQYF. In DNA, the CDR3 is TGTGCCAGCAGTTCGAACAGGGTCCCAGATACGCAGTATTTT.

The rearrangement links TRBV15 to TRBJ2-1; 13 bases match TRBD2. Germline V lookup: CDR1 LNHNV, CDR2 YYDKDF (reference sequence). The CDR3 extends over 16 amino acids. The V gene end was trimmed by 6 bases and the J gene end by 8 bases; junction bases not matched to a gene: 10. CDR3 sequence: CATRTGTSGIKDEQFF. CDR3 DNA: TGTGCCACCAGAACCGGGACTAGCGGGATCAAGGATGAGCAGTTCTTC.

The rearrangement joins TRBV30 to TRBJ2-5; 11 nucleotides align to TRBD2. J gave up 2 bases and V 8 bases, and 4 bases lay outside the gene matches. Germline CDR1 and CDR2: GTSNPN and SVGIG (reference sequence). The CDR3 is 13 amino acids. The CDR3 loop is CAVSGRGQETQYF. The CDR3 bases are TGTGCCGTTAGCGGGAGGGGTCAAGAGACCCAGTACTTC.

The rearrangement links TRBV6-6 to TRBJ1-2, with 7 positions matching TRBD1. The CDR3 spans 13 residues. V dropped 5 bases and J dropped 4; count of bases not matched to a gene: 4. Germline V gene lookup returns CDR1 MNHNY and CDR2 SVGAGI (reference sequence). The CDR3, as DNA: TGTGCCAGCAGTAAGACAGGGTCCTATGGCTACACCTTC. This gives the protein CASSKTGSYGYTF.

The chain employs TRBV28 and TRBJ1-1; 10 bases map to TRBD1. The CDR3 covers 14 residues. After removal of 6 bases from V and 8 bases from J, the junction contained 9 bases not matched to a gene. In germline, CDR1 is MDHEN, CDR2 SYDVKM. The CDR3 coding sequence is TGTGCCAGCAGCCCGGGACAGGGGTCCCTCGAAGCTTTCTTT. This sequence encodes CASSPGQGSLEAFF.

The chain couples TRBV10-2 to TRBJ1-1; 9 nucleotides align to TRBD1. The CDR3 has 18 amino acids. Germline V gives CDR1 WSHSY, CDR2 SAAADI. The ends lost 9 bases at V and 4 bases at J; junction bases unmatched: 21. CDR3 bases: TGCGCCAGTGCTAACCCGGGTGACAGGGGGTTCGAGGGCACTGAAGCTTTCTTT. The encoded protein is CASANPGDRGFEGTEAFF.

This clone appeared once. The CDR3: CASSPARDTGELFF. The CDR3 nucleotides are TGTGCCAGCAGTCCTGCGCGTGACACCGGGGAGCTGTTTTTT. The chain has TRBV27 and TRBJ2-2; D gene unclear. The CDR3 length is 14 residues. Between the trimmed V and J ends, which lost 5 bases and 3 bases, there was a span of 10 bases. Germline CDR1 reads MNHEY; CDR2 reads SMNVEV (reference sequence).

V gene TRBV5-6 combines with J gene TRBJ2-7; 7 nucleotides match TRBD1. The CDR3 covers 15 residues. In germline, CDR1 is SGHDT, CDR2 YYEEEE. J lost 3 bases, V lost 4 bases, and 10 bases had no gene match. The DNA for the CDR3 is TGTGCCAGCAGCCGAGGACAGGTCCCTTACTACGAGCAGTACTTC. Translating gives CASSRGQVPYYEQYF.

This chain connects TRBV5-1 to TRBJ2-7; 15 positions match TRBD2. V gave up 3 bases and J gave up 9 bases; unmatched junction bases: 16. This CDR3 comprises 18 residues. Germline lookup yields CDR1 SGHRS and CDR2 YFSETQ. The CDR3 DNA reads TGCGCCAGCAGCTACGGGACTAGCGGGAGGTCCTTCCAGGTGGGGCAGTACTTC. It encodes CASSYGTSGRSFQVGQYF. The entire variable domain, with the rest obtained from reference TRBV5-1 and TRBJ2-7, is as follows: KAGVTQTPRYLIKTRGQQVTLSCSPISGHRSVSWYQQTPGQGLQFLFEYFSETQRNKGNFPGRFSGRQFSNSRSEMNVSTLELGDSALYLCASSYGTSGRSFQVGQYFGPGTRLTVT.

Concerning this clone: Other DNA sequences in this specimen translate into the identical CDR3. The chain employs TRBV5-1 and TRBJ2-7; 14 bases line up with TRBD2. Trimming removed 0 bases from V and 1 base from J; junction bases left unmatched: 0. In germline, CDR1 is SGHRS, CDR2 YFSETQ. The CDR3 covers 16 residues. This chain's CDR3 is CASSLGLAGGSYEQYF. The CDR3 DNA is TGCGCCAGCAGCTTGGGACTAGCGGGAGGGTCCTACGAGCAGTACTTC.

The chain couples TRBV5-1 to TRBJ2-5; maybe TRBD1 (6 bases). The CDR3 loop spans 14 amino acids. Looked up from germline, CDR1 is SGHRS and CDR2 is YFSETQ. V was shortened by 6 bases and J by 3 bases, with 15 bases between the two germline ends. This chain's CDR3 is CASKPQGWKETQYF. The CDR3 DNA is TGCGCCAGCAAACCTCAGGGGTGGAAAGAGACCCAGTACTTC.

Comments on this clone: The junction differs from germline at one of its ends, possibly a read error. The rearrangement uses TRBV20-1 and TRBJ2-1; TRBD2 is a possible D gene (6 bases). This CDR3 has 11 residues. Germline V gene lookup returns CDR1 DFQATT and CDR2 SNEGSKA (reference sequence). The CDR3 region is CSATTRDERFF. The CDR3, as DNA: TGCAGTGCTACGACTAGGGATGAGCGGTTCTTC.

The J gene is TRBJ1-1, the V gene TRBV25-1; D unclear. V was clipped by 4 bases and J by 1 base, with 13 bases between them. In germline, CDR1 is MGHDK, CDR2 SYGVNS. This CDR3 is 15 amino acids long. CDR3 DNA: TGTGCCAGCAGTGGCCCACGTAACGGGAACACTGAAGCTTTCTTT. Its protein is CASSGPRNGNTEAFF. The complete variable domain, with remaining parts taken from reference TRBV25-1 and TRBJ1-1, reads EADIYQTPRYLVIGTGKKITLECSQTMGHDKMYWYQQDPGMELHLIHYSYGVNSTEKGDLSSESTVSRIRTEHFPLTLESARPSHTSQYLCASSGPRNGNTEAFFGQGTRLTVV.

The CDR3 DNA reads as TGTGCCAGCAGTAGCCTAGCGGGGTTACAAGAGACCCAGTACTTC. Translated, it gives CASSSLAGLQETQYF. The chain combines TRBV6-5 with TRBJ2-5, with 9 bases lining up with TRBD2. Germline values: CDR1 MNHEY, CDR2 SVGAGI. This CDR3 has 15 amino acids. Germline trimming cut 5 bases from V and 2 bases from J; bases unmatched to any gene: 6.

The chain recombines TRBV7-2 with TRBJ2-4; TRBD2 matches 15 bases. V was clipped by 4 bases and J by 7 bases; unmatched bases: 14. This CDR3 comprises 19 residues. Germline lookup yields CDR1 SGHTA and CDR2 FQGNSA. CDR3 coding DNA: TGTGCCAGCAGCTCCTACCCCGGACTAGCGGGAGGGCCTGGGAACATTCAGTACTTC. Amino acid sequence: CASSSYPGLAGGPGNIQYF.

The chain links TRBV5-1 to TRBJ2-7; D is uncertain. Per the germline V gene, CDR1 is SGHRS and CDR2 is YFSETQ. Trimming left V 4 bases short and J 2 bases short, with 13 bases between. The CDR3 length is 14 residues. This CDR3 is CASSPVGSAYEQYF. The CDR3 DNA reads as TGCGCCAGCAGCCCCGTGGGCAGTGCCTACGAGCAGTACTTC.

The chain combines TRBV25-1 with TRBJ2-7, with 9 bases identical to TRBD1. This CDR3 has 14 amino acids. V lost 3 bases to trimming and J lost 4 bases; unmatched junction nucleotides: 4. CDR1 and CDR2 (germline): MGHDK, SYGVNS. The CDR3 region has the DNA TGTGCCAGCAGTGATAAGACAGGGGGTTACGAGCAGTACTTC. Translated: CASSDKTGGYEQYF.

The V and J genes are TRBV4-1 and TRBJ2-7; D remains unclear. Trimming pared 1 base from V and 4 bases from J, leaving 20 bases between. Germline V gene sequence: CDR1 MGHRA, CDR2 YSYEKL. The CDR3 runs 17 residues. The chain's CDR3 is CASSQVLAAPSEYEQYF. Here the CDR3 DNA reads TGCGCCAGCAGCCAAGTTTTAGCCGCCCCAAGCGAGTACGAGCAGTACTTC.